This T cell receptor (beta chain) was retrieved from a study of radiotherapy plus CTLA-4 blockade in lung cancer. V was trimmed by 1 base and J by 1 base, leaving 11 bases between them. The CDR3 consists of 16 residues. Germline V CDR1 and CDR2: SGHRS, YFSETQ. Sequenced by immunoSEQ multiplex PCR; TCRdb stores in-frame clones only, minus some. The profile shows almost 55,000 clones, around 85% of them singletons. Enrolled patients, whose metastatic non-small-cell lung cancer was chemo-refractory, received focal radiation plus CTLA-4 blockade with ipilimumab. The material sequenced was peripheral blood, taken from a patient treated with radiotherapy plus ipilimumab. This chain joins TRBV5-1 and TRBJ1-4; perhaps TRBD1 as D (6 bases). The receptor was derived from a human donor with non-small cell lung cancer who had a partial response to radiotherapy plus ipilimumab. As DNA, the CDR3 is TGCGCCAGCAGCTTGAGGGGGATGGGAACTAATGAAAAACTGTTTTTT. Protein: CASSLRGMGTNEKLFF.